The 21 T cell receptor beta chains in this list originate from one sample, sequenced in a study of OX40 agonist ivuxolimab in advanced cancers. The library was obtained by the immunoSEQ multiplex PCR assay. Held by TCRdb, this immuneACCESS table contains in-frame sequences only and omits some clones. Under half of the omission traces to an unresolved V gene where checked; the cause of the rest is unknown. The sample table lists tens of thousands of clones, around four fifths of them with a count of one. 12% of the sample is taken by the ten largest. The sample was CD4+ or CD8+ T cells sorted from blood, taken in a trial of the OX40 agonist ivuxolimab. The receptors were gathered from an adult with an advanced solid tumor such as melanoma, head and neck, liver or kidney cancer.

The rearrangement uses TRBV5-5 and TRBJ1-1; TRBD1 aligns across 10 bases. The germline V gene encodes CDR1 SGHKS and CDR2 YYEKEE (reference sequence). The CDR3 is made up of 14 amino acids. V lost 2 bases, J lost 4 bases, and 2 bases stayed unmatched. CDR3 bases: TGTGCCAGCAGCTTCGGACAGGGGGGCACTGAAGCTTTCTTT. Translation gives CASSFGQGGTEAFF.

The CDR3 protein is CASRGNSPGYEQYF. CDR3 nucleotides: TGTGCCAGCAGAGGGAACAGCCCTGGCTACGAGCAGTACTTC. The J gene is TRBJ2-7, the V gene TRBV2; D unclear. Germline lookup yields CDR1 SNHLY and CDR2 FYNNEI. This CDR3 has 14 residues. The V end lost 6 bases, the J end lost 3 bases, and 15 bases lay between the germline ends.

The rearrangement links TRBV11-3 to TRBJ2-3; D may be TRBD1 or TRBD2 (5 bases each). Trimming removed 5 bases at V and 11 bases at J, with 23 bases between. CDR3 size: 15 residues. Per germline, CDR1 SGHNT and CDR2 YENEEA. The CDR3 spells CASSPHRAGTGVQYF. The CDR3 nucleotides read TGTGCCAGCAGCCCACACCGAGCCGGGACCGGGGTGCAGTATTTT.

The rearrangement joins TRBV15 to TRBJ2-7, with 9 bases that match TRBD1. This CDR3 contains 14 residues. With 0 bases clipped from V and 5 bases from J, the junction kept 2 bases outside the gene matches. In germline, CDR1 is LNHNV, CDR2 YYDKDF (reference sequence). CDR3 bases: TGTGCCACCAGCAGAGAGGGGACAGGGAACGAGCAGTACTTC. It encodes CATSREGTGNEQYF. Using reference TRBV15 and TRBJ2-7 for the parts outside the CDR3, the full variable domain is DAMVIQNPRYQVTQFGKPVTLSCSQTLNHNVMYWYQQKSSQAPKLLFHYYDKDFNNEADTPDNFQSRRPNTSFCFLDIRSPGLGDTAMYLCATSREGTGNEQYFGPGTRLTVT.

CDR3 sequence reads: CASSLLPSGSIYEQYF. CDR3 sequence (DNA): TGTGCCAGCAGCCTACTTCCAAGCGGGAGCATTTACGAGCAGTACTTC. The chain has TRBV11-1 and TRBJ2-7, with 8 bases matching TRBD2. Germline assignment: CDR1 SGHAT and CDR2 FQDESV (reference sequence). This CDR3 contains 16 residues. Trimming took 5 bases from V and 4 from J; bases not matched to a gene: 13.

This clone was observed a few times. J is TRBJ1-5 and V is TRBV27; D gene ambiguous. The germline gives CDR1 MNHEY, CDR2 SMNVEV (reference sequence). Between the trimmed V and J ends, which lost 3 bases and 2 bases, there was a span of 5 bases. The CDR3 consists of 13 residues. This chain's CDR3 is CASSFGGNQPQHF. The CDR3 DNA reads as TGTGCCAGCAGTTTTGGAGGCAATCAGCCCCAGCATTTT.

The chain combines TRBV4-1 with TRBJ2-1, with 7 bases matching TRBD1. The CDR3 has 15 residues. V lost 2 bases to trimming and J lost 3 bases; unmatched junction nucleotides: 4. Germline CDR1 and CDR2: MGHRA and YSYEKL. The CDR3 region has the DNA TGCGCCAGCAGCCAACTGCAGGGGGTCTACAATGAGCAGTTCTTC. Its protein is CASSQLQGVYNEQFF.

The chain joins TRBV19 to TRBJ2-7, with D unresolved. Trimming took 2 bases from V and 0 from J, leaving 5 bases between them. Germline-derived CDR1 and CDR2 are LNHDA and SQIVND (reference sequence). This CDR3 is 13 amino acids long. CDR3 loop: CASSISSSYEQYF. The CDR3 DNA sequence: TGTGCCAGTAGTATATCCAGCTCCTACGAGCAGTACTTC.

The rearrangement joins TRBV20-1 to TRBJ2-5, with no clear D. Trimming stripped 5 bases from V and 0 bases from J, with 4 bases between. This CDR3 contains 11 residues. Germline-derived CDR1 and CDR2 are DFQATT and SNEGSKA (reference sequence). The CDR3 nucleotides are TGCAGTGCTGATTACCAAGAGACCCAGTACTTC. It yields the protein CSADYQETQYF.

The chain has TRBV5-6 and TRBJ2-7; maybe TRBD2 (5 bases). CDR1 is SGHDT and CDR2 is YYEEEE in the germline V gene. V was pared by 3 bases and J by 4 bases, with 11 bases between. The CDR3 covers 13 residues. This CDR3 reads CASSSGSQYEQYF. CDR3 DNA: TGTGCCAGCAGCTCGGGGTCGCAGTACGAGCAGTACTTC.

The gene calls are TRBV28 and TRBJ2-5; the D call may be TRBD1 or TRBD2 (5 bases each). The germline V gene has CDR1 MDHEN and CDR2 SYDVKM. This CDR3 is 14 amino acids long. Trimming took 5 bases from V and 5 from J, leaving 15 bases between them. The CDR3 reads CASSRDGAGETQYF. In DNA form, the CDR3 reads TGTGCCAGCAGTAGGGACGGAGCTGGCGAGACCCAGTACTTC.

In this sample, this clone turned up a few times. The CDR3: CASSFLLAGSDTQYF. In DNA, the CDR3 is TGTGCCAGCAGCTTTCTCCTAGCGGGATCAGATACGCAGTATTTT. The rearrangement joins TRBV7-9 to TRBJ2-3, with 9 bases aligning to TRBD2. The germline gives CDR1 SEHNR, CDR2 FQNEAQ (reference sequence). This CDR3 is built from 15 residues. The trim removed 3 bases at V and 4 bases at J, leaving 5 bases unmatched.

The genes are TRBV5-1 and TRBJ2-7; D is unresolved. Between the trimmed V and J ends, which lost 0 bases and 0 bases, there was a span of 10 bases. CDR1 and CDR2 from the germline V gene are SGHRS and YFSETQ. CDR3 size: 15 residues. The CDR3 nucleotides read TGCGCCAGCAGCTTGGGAGTATCAGGCTCCTACGAGCAGTACTTC. It specifies CASSLGVSGSYEQYF.

V and J are TRBV28 and TRBJ1-1, with no clear D. The CDR3 loop spans 12 amino acids. The V end lost 3 bases, the J end lost 8 bases, and 10 bases lay between the germline ends. CDR1 and CDR2 (germline): MDHEN, SYDVKM. CDR3 nucleotide sequence: TGTGCCAGCAGTTTTACCCACGCGGAAGCTTTCTTT. Translation: CASSFTHAEAFF.

The chain uses TRBV7-8 and TRBJ1-2; D is uncertain. This CDR3 spans 14 amino acids. The germline V gene has CDR1 SGHVS and CDR2 FQNEAQ. V lost 5 bases and J lost 1, with 11 bases in between. This chain's CDR3 is CASSPPHVNYGYTF. As DNA, the CDR3 is TGTGCCAGCAGCCCGCCTCATGTTAACTATGGCTACACCTTC.

This chain joins TRBV5-1 and TRBJ1-2, with TRBD1 matching over 10 bases. Germline V gene lookup returns CDR1 SGHRS and CDR2 YFSETQ. The CDR3 length is 15 residues. V gave up 3 bases and J gave up 7 bases; unmatched junction bases: 9. The CDR3 nucleotides are TGCGCCAGCAGCTCTGAGACAGGGGGCAAAAGTGGCTACACCTTC. The encoded protein is CASSSETGGKSGYTF.

This chain uses TRBV7-9 with TRBJ2-1; possibly TRBD1 for D (5 bases). Germline lookup yields CDR1 SEHNR and CDR2 FQNEAQ (reference sequence). This CDR3 has 12 amino acids. Trimming left V 6 bases short and J 4 bases short, with 7 bases between. CDR3 region: CASRGPYNEQFF. The CDR3 nucleotides read TGTGCCAGCAGGGGGCCTTACAATGAGCAGTTCTTC.

The chain uses TRBV6-6 and TRBJ1-1, with TRBD1 as a possible D gene (5 bases). The CDR3 loop spans 13 amino acids. V was clipped by 6 bases and J by 5 bases, with 13 bases between them. Germline values: CDR1 MNHNY, CDR2 SVGAGI (reference sequence). The CDR3 reads CASRAGTGTEAFF. In DNA form, the CDR3 reads TGTGCCAGCAGAGCAGGGACTGGGACTGAAGCTTTCTTT.

This clone occurred a few times. The V and J genes are TRBV9 and TRBJ1-2; unclear D gene. The CDR3 sequence is 13 residues long. Germline V CDR1 and CDR2: SGDLS, YYNGEE. Trimming removed 8 bases at V and 6 bases at J, with 17 bases between. CDR3 DNA: TGTGCCAGTTCCTTAGACACCTTCGATGGCTACACCTTC. Its protein product is CASSLDTFDGYTF.

V is TRBV27 and J is TRBJ1-1; D is ambiguous. The length of the CDR3 is 13 residues. V was clipped by 5 bases and J by 6 bases, with 13 bases between them. From germline, CDR1 is MNHEY and CDR2 SMNVEV (reference sequence). CDR3 residues: CASSVGRGSEAFF. The DNA for the CDR3 is TGTGCCAGCAGTGTAGGACGAGGATCTGAAGCTTTCTTT.

This clone was seen only a few times. This rearrangement joins TRBV7-9 to TRBJ1-2, with D possibly being TRBD1 (6 bases). V shed 8 bases and J shed 3 bases, with 13 bases lying between them. Germline lookup yields CDR1 SEHNR and CDR2 FQNEAQ (reference sequence). The CDR3 consists of 13 residues. CDR3 coding DNA: TGTGCCAGCCGGACAGCGATAGACTATGGCTACACCTTC. It is translated as CASRTAIDYGYTF. Together with reference TRBV7-9 and TRBJ1-2, the CDR3 gives the full variable domain: DTGVSQNPRHKITKRGQNVTFRCDPISEHNRLYWYRQTLGQGPEFLTYFQNEAQLEKSRLLSDRFSAERPKGSFSTLEIQRTEQGDSAMYLCASRTAIDYGYTFGSGTRLTVV.